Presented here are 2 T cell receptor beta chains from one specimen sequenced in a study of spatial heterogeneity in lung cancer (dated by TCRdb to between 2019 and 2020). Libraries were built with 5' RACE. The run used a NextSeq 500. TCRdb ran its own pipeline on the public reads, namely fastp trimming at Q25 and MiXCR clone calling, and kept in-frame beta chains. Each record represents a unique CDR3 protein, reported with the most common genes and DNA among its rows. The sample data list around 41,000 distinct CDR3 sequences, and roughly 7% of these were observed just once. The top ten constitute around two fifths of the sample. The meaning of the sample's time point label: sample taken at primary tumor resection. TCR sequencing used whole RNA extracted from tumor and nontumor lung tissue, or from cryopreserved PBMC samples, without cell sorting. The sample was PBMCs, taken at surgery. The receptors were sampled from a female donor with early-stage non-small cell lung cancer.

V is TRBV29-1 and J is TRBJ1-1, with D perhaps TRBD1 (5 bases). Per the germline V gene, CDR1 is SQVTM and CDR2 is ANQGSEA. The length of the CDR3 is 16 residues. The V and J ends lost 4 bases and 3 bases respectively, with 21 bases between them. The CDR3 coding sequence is TGCAGCGTTGGTCCCCGGTGGGAACAAGGGGACACTGAAGCTTTCTTT. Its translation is CSVGPRWEQGDTEAFF. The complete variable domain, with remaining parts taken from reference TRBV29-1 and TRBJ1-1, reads SAVISQKPSRDICQRGTSLTIQCQVDSQVTMMFWYRQQPGQSLTLIATANQGSEATYESGFVIDKFPISRPNLTFSTLTVSNMSPEDSSIYLCSVGPRWEQGDTEAFFGQGTRLTVV.

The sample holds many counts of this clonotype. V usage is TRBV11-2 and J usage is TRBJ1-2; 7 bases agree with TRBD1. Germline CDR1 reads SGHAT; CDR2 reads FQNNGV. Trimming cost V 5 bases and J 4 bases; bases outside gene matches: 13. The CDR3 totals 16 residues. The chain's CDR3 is CASSPGGPGTIYGYTF. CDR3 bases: TGTGCCAGCAGCCCAGGGGGGCCGGGGACGATCTATGGCTACACCTTC.